This record looks at one TCR beta chain sequence and its context. Its antigen is as yet unknown. Clones were sequenced by immunoSEQ multiplex PCR, and TCRdb holds only the in-frame ones, with some missing. This table has tens of thousands of clones, less than 90% appearing once. The source of the sample is a study of a mutant IDH1 vaccine in newly diagnosed glioma. Background on the study: Of the patients given treatment, approximately 62% were male and 37.5% were female, and a mean age of roughly 40 years was recorded.

V lost 0 bases, J lost 6 bases, and 12 bases lay in between. The CDR3 has 14 amino acids. Germline CDR1 and CDR2: SGHDT and YYEEEE. Time point of the sample: week 35, safety follow-up. Alongside topical imiquimod, each dose of vaccine comprised 300 ug of mutant IDH1 20-mer peptide. Study-wide results and caveats: Detectable vaccine-induced immune responses arose in 93.3% of patients. Top-clonotype changes in peripheral T cells seemed unrelated to pseudoprogression.

The rearrangement uses TRBV5-6 and TRBJ1-2; a weak D match, TRBD1 (5 bases). The TCR comes from a man under 40 with glioma. The material was PBMCs, obtained from a glioma patient whose treatment included an IDH1 peptide vaccine. The CDR3 region has the DNA TGTGCCAGCAGCTTGGGCGGGGCCGCAAATGGCTACACCTTC. Residues: CASSLGGAANGYTF.